Here is one T cell receptor (beta chain) with its context. Its target is not known. This entry belongs to a study of response to subunit inactivated influenza vaccine. Notes on the study in general: It was suggested by the authors that few new T cells are recruited by each seasonal influenza vaccination.

A single record per CDR3 protein comes from TCRdb applying MiXCR to the RT-PCR reads. The sample has roughly 670,000 distinct CDR3 sequences; approximately 14% are singletons. Sequencing was performed on PBMCs from blood, taken roughly 15 days before vaccination. The receptor's source is a man aged 50 to 59 who received an inactivated influenza vaccine.

CDR3 protein: CASSLRKVVEGRLNTEAFF. DNA of the CDR3: TGTGCCAGCAGCTTACGAAAGGTGGTGGAGGGAAGATTGAACACTGAAGCTTTCTTT. The chain employs TRBV11-2 and TRBJ1-1; D is unresolved. This CDR3 comprises 19 residues. V lost 2 bases and J lost 0, with 22 bases in between. The germline V gene encodes CDR1 SGHAT and CDR2 FQNNGV. Filled out from reference TRBV11-2 and TRBJ1-1, the complete variable domain reads EAGVAQSPRYKIIEKRQSVAFWCNPISGHATLYWYQQILGQGPKLLIQFQNNGVVDDSQLPKDRFSAERLKGVDSTLKIQPAKLEDSAVYLCASSLRKVVEGRLNTEAFFGQGTRLTVV.